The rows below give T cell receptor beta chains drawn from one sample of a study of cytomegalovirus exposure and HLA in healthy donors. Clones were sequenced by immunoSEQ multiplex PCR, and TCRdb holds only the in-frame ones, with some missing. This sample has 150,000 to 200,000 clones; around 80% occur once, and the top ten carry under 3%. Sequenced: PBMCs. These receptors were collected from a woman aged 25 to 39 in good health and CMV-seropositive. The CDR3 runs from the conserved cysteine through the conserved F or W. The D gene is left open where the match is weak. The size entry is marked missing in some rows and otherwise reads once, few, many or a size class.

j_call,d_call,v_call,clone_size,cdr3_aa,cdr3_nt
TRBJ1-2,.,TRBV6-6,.,CASSFPGLRDGYTF,TGTGCCAGCAGTTTTCCGGGTTTACGGGATGGCTACACCTTC
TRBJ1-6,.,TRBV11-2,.,CASSWARQLSPLHF,TGTGCCAGCAGCTGGGCGAGACAGTTGTCACCCCTCCACTTT
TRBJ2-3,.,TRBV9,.,CASSVAPDRASTDTQYF,TGTGCCAGCAGCGTAGCCCCTGACAGAGCTAGCACAGATACGCAGTATTTT
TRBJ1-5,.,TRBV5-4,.,CASSSGGGGNQPQHF,TGTGCCAGCAGCTCGGGGGGGGGAGGCAATCAGCCCCAGCATTTT
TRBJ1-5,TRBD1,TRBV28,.,CASIRPDRGNQPQHF,TGTGCCAGCATCCGACCCGACAGGGGCAATCAGCCCCAGCATTTT
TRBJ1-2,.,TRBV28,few,CASSLPGIKGYTF,TGTGCCAGCAGTTTACCAGGGATTAAGGGCTACACCTTC
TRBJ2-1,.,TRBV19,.,CASSIAQGNYNEQFF,TGTGCCAGTAGTATTGCCCAGGGAAACTACAATGAGCAGTTCTTC
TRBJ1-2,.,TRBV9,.,CASSTSPEGTYTF,TGTGCCAGCAGCACCTCCCCGGAGGGGACCTACACCTTC
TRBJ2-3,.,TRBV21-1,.,CASSPRRGGADTQYF,TGTGCCAGCAGCCCAAGGAGGGGCGGGGCAGATACGCAGTATTTT
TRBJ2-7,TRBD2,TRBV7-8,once,CASSLGRSGGPRYF,TGTGCCAGCAGCTTAGGACGAAGCGGGGGACCACGGTACTTC
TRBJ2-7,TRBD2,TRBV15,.,CATSSGVREGYEQYF,TGTGCCACCAGCAGTGGGGTAAGGGAGGGCTACGAGCAGTACTTC
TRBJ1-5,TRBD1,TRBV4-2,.,CASSQDQGTGAPSEYQPQHF,TGTGCCAGCAGCCAAGATCAGGGGACAGGGGCCCCGTCAGAATATCAGCCCCAGCATTTT
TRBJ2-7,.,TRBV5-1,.,CASSFGSSETYEQYF,TGCGCCAGCAGCTTCGGGTCTAGCGAAACCTACGAGCAGTACTTC
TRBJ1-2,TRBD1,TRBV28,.,CASRHGTELAGGRGYTF,TGTGCCAGCAGACACGGGACAGAGCTGGCGGGTGGTAGAGGCTACACCTTC
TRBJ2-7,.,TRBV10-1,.,CASSRTASYEQYF,TGCGCCAGCAGCCGGACAGCCTCCTACGAGCAGTACTTC
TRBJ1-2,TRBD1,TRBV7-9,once,CASSLKPDRPYGYTF,TGTGCCAGTAGCTTAAAACCGGACAGGCCCTATGGCTACACCTTC
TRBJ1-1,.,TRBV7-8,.,CASSLGGRTEAFF,TGTGCCAGCAGCTTAGGAGGGCGCACTGAAGCTTTCTTT
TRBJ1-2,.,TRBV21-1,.,CASTGVPNYGYTF,TGTGCCAGCACAGGGGTTCCTAACTATGGCTACACCTTC
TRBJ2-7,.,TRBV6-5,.,CASSSVPTYEQYF,TGTGCCAGCAGTTCGGTTCCTACCTACGAGCAGTACTTC
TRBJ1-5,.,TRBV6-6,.,CASSPQYQPQHF,TGTGCCAGCAGTCCGCAGTATCAGCCCCAGCATTTT
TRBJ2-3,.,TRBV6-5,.,CASSYSAGADTQYF,TGTGCCAGCAGTTACTCTGCAGGGGCGGATACGCAGTATTTT
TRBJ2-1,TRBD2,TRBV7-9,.,CASSSPGLAVNEQFF,TGTGCCAGCAGCTCACCGGGACTAGCGGTCAATGAGCAGTTCTTC
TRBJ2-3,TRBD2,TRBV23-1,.,CASSRILAGGCTDTQYF,TGCGCCAGCAGTCGAATCTTAGCGGGGGGCTGCACAGATACGCAGTATTTT
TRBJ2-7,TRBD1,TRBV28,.,CASGTGYEQYF,TGTGCCAGCGGGACAGGCTACGAGCAGTACTTC
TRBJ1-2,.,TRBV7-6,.,CASSLSPGVWDGYTF,TGTGCCAGCAGCTTATCCCCGGGAGTTTGGGATGGCTACACCTTC
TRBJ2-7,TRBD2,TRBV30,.,CAWSPTSGGAGYEQYF,TGTGCCTGGAGCCCAACTAGCGGGGGGGCGGGGTACGAGCAGTACTTC
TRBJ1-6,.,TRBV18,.,CASSPRVGQNNSPLHF,TGTGCCAGCTCACCAAGAGTGGGGCAGAATAATTCACCCCTCCACTTT
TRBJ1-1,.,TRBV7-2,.,CASSLGSPTEAFF,TGTGCCAGCAGCTTAGGGAGTCCCACTGAAGCTTTCTTT
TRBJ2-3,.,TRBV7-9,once,CASSPPAGILTDTQYF,TGTGCCAGCAGCCCCCCCGCGGGAATCCTCACAGATACGCAGTATTTT
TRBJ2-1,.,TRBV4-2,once,CASRDFYNEQFF,TGTGCCAGCAGAGACTTCTACAATGAGCAGTTCTTC
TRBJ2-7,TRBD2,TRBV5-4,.,CASSNRGDPYEQYF,TGTGCCAGCAGCAACCGGGGGGACCCCTACGAGCAGTACTTC
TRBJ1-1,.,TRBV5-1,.,CASSLQVQGLRMNTEAFF,TGCGCCAGCAGCTTGCAAGTCCAGGGTTTGAGGATGAACACTGAAGCTTTCTTT
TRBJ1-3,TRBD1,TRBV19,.,CASSPGGTGNTIYF,TGTGCCAGTAGTCCAGGGGGCACTGGAAACACCATATATTTT
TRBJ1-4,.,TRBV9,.,CASSSGTREKLFF,TGTGCCAGCAGCAGCGGGACCCGTGAAAAACTGTTTTTT
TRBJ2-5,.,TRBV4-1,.,CASSQTGGTLQETQYF,TGCGCCAGTAGCCAGACAGGTGGGACCCTACAAGAGACCCAGTACTTC
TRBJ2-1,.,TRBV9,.,CASSQGNQKQFF,TGTGCCAGCAGTCAGGGTAATCAAAAGCAGTTCTTC
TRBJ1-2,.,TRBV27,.,CASSYYGGRRKSEGYTF,TGTGCCAGCAGTTACTATGGCGGGCGACGAAAATCGGAAGGCTACACCTTC
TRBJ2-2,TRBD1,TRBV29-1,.,CSVDSGGYTGELFF,TGCAGCGTTGATTCAGGGGGCTACACCGGGGAGCTGTTTTTT
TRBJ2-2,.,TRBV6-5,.,CASSRGGGELFF,TGTGCCAGCAGCCGGGGTGGCGGGGAGCTGTTTTTT
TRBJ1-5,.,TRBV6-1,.,CASSEARGFNNQPQHF,TGTGCCAGCAGTGAAGCCAGGGGCTTTAACAATCAGCCCCAGCATTTT
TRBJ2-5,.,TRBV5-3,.,CARSLAGSTGETQYF,TGTGCCAGAAGCTTGGCGGGCTCGACAGGAGAGACCCAGTACTTC
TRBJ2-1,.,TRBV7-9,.,CASSPAGDAWNEQFF,TGTGCCAGCAGCCCCGCAGGGGATGCTTGGAATGAGCAGTTCTTC
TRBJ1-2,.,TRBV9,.,CASSVSGRGTNYGYTF,TGTGCCAGCAGCGTCTCTGGTAGGGGCACTAACTATGGCTACACCTTC
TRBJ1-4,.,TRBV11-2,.,CASSLDPGTNEKLFF,TGTGCCAGCAGCTTAGATCCAGGGACTAATGAAAAACTGTTTTTT
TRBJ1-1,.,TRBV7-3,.,CASSLGQYTEAFF,TGTGCCAGCAGCCTTGGACAGTACACTGAAGCTTTCTTT
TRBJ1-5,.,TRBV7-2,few,CASGRDAGGQPQHF,TGTGCCAGCGGGCGGGACGCTGGGGGTCAGCCCCAGCATTTT
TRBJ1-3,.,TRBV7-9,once,CASRAGGNTIYF,TGTGCCAGCAGGGCGGGGGGAAACACCATATATTTT
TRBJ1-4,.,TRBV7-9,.,CASSFFVGGATNEKLFF,TGTGCCAGCAGCTTCTTTGTAGGGGGAGCAACTAATGAAAAACTGTTTTTT
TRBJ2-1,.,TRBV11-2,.,CASSPPADWNEQFF,TGTGCCAGCAGCCCCCCCGCGGACTGGAATGAGCAGTTCTTC
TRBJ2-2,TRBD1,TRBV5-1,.,CASSLEGASILNTGELFF,TGCGCCAGCAGCTTGGAGGGGGCCTCTATACTAAACACCGGGGAGCTGTTTTTT